The next 27 T cell receptor beta chains were all read from a single sample in a study of early T cells in non-severe SARS-CoV-2 infection. MiXCR was run by TCRdb on the 5' RACE reads, yielding one entry per CDR3 protein. Of about 43,000 distinct CDR3 sequences in the sample, roughly 11% are singletons; the top ten hold around 9.8%. Sequenced: whole blood. The source is an adult who was a healthcare worker with PCR-confirmed SARS-CoV-2 infection or an uninfected control (not recorded which).

The chain joins TRBV7-8 to TRBJ2-3, with 7 bases lining up with TRBD2. The CDR3 extends over 16 amino acids. CDR1 is SGHVS, CDR2 FQNEAQ, per germline. J gave up 1 base and V 2 bases, and 6 bases lay outside the gene matches. The CDR3 bases are TGTGCCAGCAGCTTACGAGCGGGGTACGGCACAGATACGCAGTATTTT. This sequence encodes CASSLRAGYGTDTQYF.

Comments on this clonotype: A much larger clone is a single base away; this may be a read error. CDR3 DNA: TGTGCCAGCAGTTATGGCGGGGGGACAGACCGGGAGCTGTTTTTT. Residues: CASSYGGGTDRELFF. The chain uses TRBV12-3 or TRBV12-4 and TRBJ2-2; a weak D match, TRBD2 (8 bases). V was shortened by 4 bases and J by 9 bases, with 18 bases between the two germline ends. The CDR3 is made up of 15 amino acids.

This clonotype was detected a few times. The rearrangement links TRBV2 to TRBJ2-3; D uncertain. CDR3 length: 12 amino acids. CDR1 is SNHLY, CDR2 FYNNEI, per germline. V was shortened by 6 bases and J by 7 bases, with 11 bases between the two germline ends. CDR3 loop: CASSRDLNTQYF. CDR3 nucleotide sequence: TGTGCCAGCAGCAGAGACTTGAATACGCAGTATTTT.

There are many counts of this clonotype. The gene calls are TRBV7-2 and TRBJ2-5; D might be TRBD1 (6 bases). This CDR3 comprises 13 residues. Trimming removed 4 bases at V and 4 bases at J, with 10 bases between. CDR1 and CDR2 from the germline V gene are SGHTA and FQGNSA. This CDR3 reads CASSSQGGETQYF. The CDR3 DNA sequence: TGTGCCAGCAGCTCACAGGGTGGAGAGACCCAGTACTTC. The variable domain in full, with the rest retrieved from reference TRBV7-2 and TRBJ2-5, is GAGVSQSPSNKVTEKGKDVELRCDPISGHTALYWYRQSLGQGLEFLIYFQGNSAPDKSGLPSDRFSAERTGGSVSTLTIQRTQQEDSAVYLCASSSQGGETQYFGPGTRLLVL.

The table lists this clonotype with many counts. The DNA for the CDR3 is TGTGCCAGCAGCTCGCGACAGGGCGTGTCCGGGGAGCTGTTTTTT. This sequence encodes CASSSRQGVSGELFF. J is TRBJ2-2 and V is TRBV7-3; 7 bases map to TRBD1. The trim removed 4 bases at V and 6 bases at J, leaving 8 bases unmatched. Germline V CDR1 and CDR2: SGHTA, FQGTGA. This CDR3 region has 15 residues.

This clonotype showed up just a few times. J is TRBJ2-3 and V is TRBV6-2 or TRBV6-3; D may match TRBD1 or TRBD2 (6 bases each). V lost 6 bases, J lost 6 bases, and 16 bases lay in between. Germline V gene lookup returns CDR1 MNHEY and CDR2 SVGEGT. CDR3 length equals 14 residues. The CDR3 bases are TGTGCCAGCAGCCACCGGAGGGGGGCGGATACGCAGTATTTT. This gives the protein CASSHRRGADTQYF.

The table lists this clonotype with many counts. This chain connects TRBV5-4 to TRBJ2-5; 7 nucleotides align to TRBD1. Germline values: CDR1 SGHNT, CDR2 YYREEE (reference sequence). The CDR3 spans 14 residues. J gave up 1 base and V 2 bases, and 2 bases lay outside the gene matches. The CDR3 here is CASSLQGLQETQYF. For the CDR3, the DNA is TGTGCCAGCAGCTTACAGGGGCTCCAAGAGACCCAGTACTTC.

The chain employs TRBV12-3 or TRBV12-4 and TRBJ1-5, with D possibly matching TRBD1 (5 bases). The CDR3 is 13 amino acids. Trimming stripped 4 bases from V and 6 bases from J, with 10 bases between. CDR3 sequence reads: CASSSGGGQPQHF. The CDR3 DNA sequence: TGTGCCAGCAGTTCGGGTGGGGGTCAGCCCCAGCATTTT.

J is TRBJ2-2 and V is TRBV29-1; TRBD2 matches at 8 bases. The CDR3 is 15 residues long. The J segment lost 6 bases and the V segment lost 7 bases, leaving 13 bases of the junction unmatched. Germline CDR1 reads SQVTM; CDR2 reads ANQGSEA. The CDR3: CSAQRAGGFPGELFF. CDR3 sequence (DNA): TGCAGCGCCCAAAGGGCGGGGGGTTTTCCCGGGGAGCTGTTTTTT.

This clonotype was seen at least ten times. The V call is TRBV10-3, the J call TRBJ2-1; TRBD2 aligns across 7 bases. Unmatched junction bases numbered 11, after V lost 6 bases and J lost 6 bases. The germline gives CDR1 ENHRY, CDR2 SYGVKD. CDR3 length: 15 residues. The CDR3 nucleotides read TGTGCCATCAGGGGGACCAGCGGGGCGTCCAATGAGCAGTTCTTC. It codes for CAIRGTSGASNEQFF.

This clonotype showed up many times. J is TRBJ1-1 and V is TRBV7-3; D may be TRBD1 (5 bases). V shed 5 bases and J shed 0 bases, with 13 bases lying between them. Looked up from germline, CDR1 is SGHTA and CDR2 is FQGTGA. The CDR3 is 15 residues long. The CDR3 DNA sequence: TGTGCCAGCAGCCAAGGGGCCGGTTTGAACACTGAAGCTTTCTTT. This translates into CASSQGAGLNTEAFF.

V is TRBV29-1 and J is TRBJ2-7, with TRBD1 identical over 11 bases. Germline V gene sequence: CDR1 SQVTM, CDR2 ANQGSEA. The trim removed 4 bases at V and 3 bases at J, leaving 5 bases unmatched. The CDR3 runs to 14 residues. The CDR3 loop is CSVAGGQGVYEQYF. DNA for the CDR3: TGCAGCGTTGCGGGGGGACAGGGGGTCTACGAGCAGTACTTC.

This sequence joins TRBV7-3 and TRBJ1-6; D is ambiguous. The CDR3 length is 13 residues. Germline V gives CDR1 SGHTA, CDR2 FQGTGA. The V end was cut by 2 bases, the J end by 7 bases, with 6 bases between. The CDR3 region has the DNA TGTGCCAGCAGCTTAGCTTTGAATTCACCCCTCCACTTT. Translated: CASSLALNSPLHF.

About this clonotype: Mismatch with germline at one junction end may stem from a read error. The chain combines TRBV7-9 with TRBJ1-1, with D possibly being TRBD1 (5 bases). Germline loops: CDR1 SEHNR, CDR2 FQNEAQ (reference sequence). This CDR3 has 14 residues. The CDR3 spells CASRKGEGNTEAFF. CDR3 bases: TGTGCCAGCAGAAAAGGGGAGGGGAACACTGAAGCCTTCTTT.

This clonotype occurred many times. V usage is TRBV10-2 and J usage is TRBJ1-4; D possibly corresponds to TRBD1 (5 bases). V lost 6 bases and J lost 1, with 15 bases in between. Germline V CDR1 and CDR2: WSHSY, SAAADI. This CDR3 is built from 16 residues. In nucleotides, the CDR3 is TGCGCCAGCAGCCTGGACCGGGGCGAAACTAATGAAAAACTGTTTTTT. It is translated as CASSLDRGETNEKLFF.

This clonotype has at least ten counts. The J gene is TRBJ2-4, the V gene TRBV11-2; D perhaps matches TRBD2 (6 bases). Deletions cut 3 bases from V and 0 bases from J, with 12 bases between. Germline lookup yields CDR1 SGHAT and CDR2 FQNNGV. This CDR3 region has 16 residues. Here the CDR3 reads CASSFLAELAKNIQYF. CDR3 in DNA: TGTGCCAGCAGCTTTTTAGCGGAGCTAGCCAAAAACATTCAGTACTTC.

The rearrangement uses TRBV6-6 and TRBJ2-3; D not certain. Germline assignment: CDR1 MNHNY and CDR2 SVGAGI (reference sequence). This CDR3 comprises 16 residues. The V gene lost 2 bases and the J gene lost 2 bases, with 14 bases spanning the gap. CDR3 coding DNA: TGTGCCAGCAGTTACCCCGCCAGCGCCGACACAGATACGCAGTATTTT. It yields the protein CASSYPASADTDTQYF.

This clonotype was seen only a few times. The chain uses TRBV2 and TRBJ2-7, with D possibly matching TRBD2 (6 bases). V lost 7 bases and J lost 5, with 21 bases in between. The CDR3 runs to 15 residues. In germline, CDR1 is SNHLY, CDR2 FYNNEI. The CDR3 DNA reads as TGTGCCAGCACTGGGCGGGGCATGAGGGGCCACGAGCAGTACTTC. Translation: CASTGRGMRGHEQYF.

V and J are TRBV4-3 and TRBJ2-1; D is unresolved. Germline CDR1 LGHNA, CDR2 YSLEER. Trimming took off 1 base at V and 9 bases at J, with 4 bases between the two ends. This CDR3 is built from 11 residues. The CDR3 region is CASSQGVEQFF. CDR3 bases: TGCGCCAGCAGCCAAGGGGTTGAGCAGTTCTTC.

This clonotype was seen at least ten times. The CDR3 DNA follows: TGCAGTGCTAGAGTAGGACTAGCGGGGGGGCAAGAGACCCAGTACTTC. Translated, it gives CSARVGLAGGQETQYF. The chain carries TRBV20-1 and TRBJ2-5; 15 nucleotides line up with TRBD2. Losses at the gene ends were 1 base for V and 2 bases for J; bases not matched to a gene: 2. Germline CDR1 reads DFQATT; CDR2 reads SNEGSKA (reference sequence). This CDR3 has 16 amino acids.

This clonotype appeared many times. The gene calls are TRBV12-3 or TRBV12-4 and TRBJ2-5; TRBD1 matches at 7 bases. The CDR3 consists of 13 residues. The V gene end was trimmed by 3 bases and the J gene end by 6 bases; junction bases not matched to a gene: 4. This CDR3 is CASSLGQIQTQYF. The CDR3 DNA follows: TGTGCCAGCAGTTTGGGACAGATACAGACCCAGTACTTC.

This clonotype was found many times. CDR3 coding DNA: TGTGCAAGTCGCTTAGAACTAGCGGAGACCCAGTACTTC. The encoded protein is CASRLELAETQYF. This rearrangement joins TRBV12-2 to TRBJ2-5; TRBD2, the table's D call, lacks a check against the DNA. TRBV12-2 is labeled a pseudogene. CDR3 length: 13 amino acids.

This clonotype was observed at least ten times. The chain couples TRBV29-1 to TRBJ1-5; the D gene is possibly TRBD1 (5 bases). The CDR3 has 16 residues. CDR1 is SQVTM and CDR2 is ANQGSEA in the germline V gene. The V and J ends lost 4 bases and 1 base respectively, with 17 bases between them. The CDR3 DNA sequence: TGCAGCGTTGTGGGGGTACCGACCTCCAGCAATCAGCCCCAGCATTTT. Its translation is CSVVGVPTSSNQPQHF.

This clonotype was seen ten or more times. The chain employs TRBV20-1 and TRBJ2-3; D is perhaps TRBD1 (5 bases). The CDR3 length is 14 residues. V shed 1 base and J shed 6 bases, with 14 bases lying between them. Germline V gene lookup returns CDR1 DFQATT and CDR2 SNEGSKA (reference sequence). The CDR3 loop is CSARGPKGHDTQYF. CDR3 sequence (DNA): TGCAGTGCTAGAGGTCCTAAGGGGCACGATACGCAGTATTTT.

This clonotype was seen many times. The rearrangement uses TRBV7-2 and TRBJ1-2; D is unclear. Trimming cost V 3 bases and J 7 bases, with 9 bases left between them. The CDR3 contains 12 residues. Germline lookup yields CDR1 SGHTA and CDR2 FQGNSA. CDR3 nucleotide sequence: TGTGCCAGCAGCTTCGCAGTTTCTGGCTACACCTTC. Encoded protein: CASSFAVSGYTF.

Only a few counts were recorded for this clonotype. The chain has TRBV12-3 or TRBV12-4 and TRBJ1-2; 9 nucleotides align to TRBD1. The CDR3 sequence is 12 residues long. Trimming cost V 7 bases and J 9 bases; bases outside gene matches: 6. This CDR3 reads CASNTDRGRYTF. The CDR3 region has the DNA TGTGCCAGCAACACGGACAGGGGTCGCTACACCTTC.

The V gene is TRBV12-3 or TRBV12-4, the J gene TRBJ2-7, with D tentatively TRBD1 (6 bases). V was shortened by 6 bases and J by 2 bases, with 14 bases between the two germline ends. The CDR3 extends over 14 amino acids. CDR3 nucleotide sequence: TGTGCCAGCAGCCCGAACAGGGTCCCCTACGAGCAGTACTTC. Translated, it gives CASSPNRVPYEQYF.